The sequence of this T cell receptor beta chain was determined in a study of blood T cell repertoires in COVID-19. Overall study: Sources were T cells, B-cell-depleted T cells, or PBMCs; the material itself was cDNA or gDNA.

The study drew participants aged about 18 to 95 years from roughly 25 US areas. Cohorts were determined from participant-reported clinical history. V was pared by 4 bases and J by 5 bases, with 7 bases of the junction left unmatched. CDR3 length: 15 amino acids. Germline CDR1 reads LNHDA; CDR2 reads SQIVND (reference sequence). Original methodology: It was from reference gene primer amplification that nucleated cell counts were estimated. Measured with immunoSEQ multiplex PCR; TCRdb has only the in-frame clones, and not every one. V and J calls and clone size are copied from that table; D and trimming were computed from the DNA. The data contain over 350,000 clones, 88% of them singletons.

The rearrangement uses TRBV19 and TRBJ2-5; TRBD2 matches at 10 bases. The TCR sequence derives from a woman between 18 and 29 years old who had recovered from COVID-19. Sequencing was performed on PBMCs or T cells enriched from blood (not recorded which). CDR3 in amino acids: CASSTLAGGMETQYF. The CDR3 nucleotides are TGTGCCAGTAGTACGTTAGCGGGGGGCATGGAGACCCAGTACTTC.